This TCR beta chain was recorded in a study of cytomegalovirus exposure and HLA in healthy donors. The study ran its PCR with 60 Vbeta and 13 Jbeta primers. Clones were sequenced by immunoSEQ multiplex PCR, and TCRdb holds only the in-frame ones, with some missing. The sample lists about 140,000 clones; around 77% were seen once. Germline V gene data show CDR1 as SGDLS and CDR2 as YYNGEE. The trim removed 3 bases at V and 7 bases at J, leaving 9 bases unmatched. CDR3 size: 16 residues. This clone was counted between two and nine times. Its antigen is currently unknown. The study, taken as a whole, reports: Later analysis placed DRB1 highest and HLA-C lowest in TCR association rates, which differed by HLA locus. According to a later analysis, donors in an Asian-associated ancestry cluster reportedly had fewer N-insertions than the roughly 660-donor mean.

The chain employs TRBV9 and TRBJ2-5; 13 positions match TRBD2. This sequence was found in a woman aged 45 to 65 in good health and CMV-seronegative. The sample consisted of PBMCs. The CDR3 loop reads CASSAVTSGGLGTQYF. In DNA form, the CDR3 reads TGTGCCAGCAGCGCCGTGACTAGCGGGGGGTTAGGGACCCAGTACTTC.